This TCR beta chain was sequenced during a study of cytomegalovirus exposure and HLA in healthy donors. Whole-study findings and limits: HLA allele associations emerged for roughly 16,000 TCR beta sequences in a later analysis, at 0.05 false discovery rate.

13 Jbeta primers and 60 Vbeta primers were used for the PCR. TCRdb keeps only in-frame clones here, not all; method: immunoSEQ multiplex PCR. The sample has fewer than 200,000 clones; about 13% are singletons. Only a few counts were recorded for this clone. What it binds is not known. V was clipped by 5 bases and J by 0 bases, with 15 bases between them. Germline values: CDR1 SEHNR, CDR2 FQNEAQ (reference sequence). The CDR3 is 16 amino acids. Input material: PBMCs. The origin of this receptor is a man aged 50 to 59 in good health and CMV-seropositive. The chain uses TRBV7-9 and TRBJ2-3; D gene ambiguous. The CDR3 loop reads CASSPRGAVSTDTQYF. CDR3 DNA sequence: TGTGCCAGCAGCCCTCGCGGAGCTGTGAGCACAGATACGCAGTATTTT.